This TCR beta chain was obtained from a study of blood T cell repertoires in COVID-19. Study context: Whether acute or convalescent, the COVID-19 samples came from the United States, Italy and Spain. T cells, B-cell-depleted T cells, or PBMCs supplied cDNA or gDNA.

Source study methods: Scientists estimated how many nucleated cells there were by amplifying reference gene primers. The assay was immunoSEQ multiplex PCR, and TCRdb's table has in-frame clones only and misses some. V and J calls and clone size are those listed in that table; D and trimming were worked out from the DNA. The table includes approximately 130,000 clones, roughly three quarters detected once. The J segment lost 13 bases and the V segment lost 10 bases, leaving 21 bases of the junction unmatched. The V gene's germline CDR1 is SNHLY and CDR2 FYNNEI. This CDR3 is 14 amino acids long. The specimen was peripheral blood. This TCR was sampled from a man older than 75 with acute or convalescent COVID-19. The chain has TRBV2 and TRBJ2-5; 7 bases map to TRBD1. The CDR3 sequence is CATDPGTASFVMYF. In DNA, the CDR3 is TGTGCCACCGACCCCGGGACAGCAAGTTTTGTAATGTACTTC.